A selection of T cell receptor beta chains follows, all from one sample in a study of blood T cells in healthy people across ages. TCRdb reprocessed the 5' RACE reads with MiXCR, giving one entry per CDR3 protein. The sample holds over 1,300,000 distinct CDR3 sequences, 59% seen once. Sequencing was performed on blood. These receptors were obtained from a man aged 18 to 29 in good health. CDR3s include the opening cysteine and the closing phenylalanine or tryptophan. The D gene is left open where the match is weak. A clone size is listed for some rows: how often the clone was seen (once, few, many), or a class if it is expanded.

>-|TRBV4-1|15|TRBD1|TRBJ1-1
TGCGCCAGCAGAAAAGGACAGGGGACGAGCGCTGAAGCTTTCTTT
CASRKGQGTSAEAFF
>-|TRBV14|12|-|TRBJ2-7
TGTGCCAGCAGCCAAACGACCGGGACACAGTACTTC
CASSQTTGTQYF
>-|TRBV10-2|13|TRBD1|TRBJ2-7
TGCGCCAGCAGGGCAGGGGGCCTCTACGAGCAGTACTTC
CASRAGGLYEQYF
>-|TRBV12-3/TRBV12-4|14|-|TRBJ2-3
TGTGCCCGCAGTTTTCCCGGGGAAGCAGATACGCAGTATTTT
CARSFPGEADTQYF
>-|TRBV6-5|16|TRBD1|TRBJ2-7
TGTGCCAGCAGTTACTCATCGGGACAGGCCCCTTACGAGCAGTACTTC
CASSYSSGQAPYEQYF
>few|TRBV12-3/TRBV12-4|15|TRBD2|TRBJ2-1
TGTGCCAGCAGTCGGGACTACCCCTCCTACAATGAGCAGTTCTTC
CASSRDYPSYNEQFF
>many|TRBV6-5|12|-|TRBJ1-2
TGTGCCAGCAGTTCGGGATTGGGCGGCTACACCTTC
CASSSGLGGYTF
>once|TRBV12-3/TRBV12-4|15|-|TRBJ1-6
TGTGCCAGCAGTAGAGGGGGGCAGGAGTGGTCACCCCTCCACTTT
CASSRGGQEWSPLHF
>-|TRBV9|15|-|TRBJ2-1
TGTGCCAGCAGCGTAGGCGCAATCCCCTACAATGAGCAGTTCTTC
CASSVGAIPYNEQFF
>-|TRBV28|14|-|TRBJ1-2
TGTGCCAGCAGTTTAGTGGACAAACGCTATGGCTACACCTTC
CASSLVDKRYGYTF
>-|TRBV10-3|13|TRBD1|TRBJ1-1
TGTGCCATCAACAGGGACAGGAACACTGAAGCTTTCTTT
CAINRDRNTEAFF
>-|TRBV20-1|13|-|TRBJ1-5
TGCAGTGCTAGGGGCACGAGCAATCAGTCCCAGCATTTT
CSARGTSNQSQHF
>-|TRBV7-8|13|TRBD1|TRBJ2-7
TGTGCCGGCAGCTCCGGGACAGTCTACGAGCAGTACTTC
CAGSSGTVYEQYF
>-|TRBV14|13|-|TRBJ2-3
TGTGCCAGCAGCACAACTAGCAAGGGTAGGCAGTATTTT
CASSTTSKGRQYF
>many|TRBV11-2|12|-|TRBJ2-5
TGTGCCAGCGGATCGGCCAGAGGGACCCAGTACTTC
CASGSARGTQYF
>-|TRBV5-1|16|TRBD2|TRBJ2-3
TGCGCCAGCAGCCCTGGACTAGCGGAGTCTGTAGATACGCAGTATTTT
CASSPGLAESVDTQYF
>once|TRBV18|14|-|TRBJ1-3
TGTGCCAGCTCACCCCGGGCAGACAGAAACACCATATATTTT
CASSPRADRNTIYF
>-|TRBV20-1|16|-|TRBJ1-4
TGCAGTGCTAGAGGCCAGGACGGAGCAACTAATGAAAAACTGTTTTTT
CSARGQDGATNEKLFF
>-|TRBV2|13|-|TRBJ1-2
TGTGCCAGCATGAGGTTGGTCTTCTATGGCTACACCTTC
CASMRLVFYGYTF
>many|TRBV6-2/TRBV6-3|15|-|TRBJ2-2
TGTGCCAGCAGTCCCGGTTTAAGGGACACCGGGGAGCTGTTTTTT
CASSPGLRDTGELFF
>few|TRBV4-1|15|-|TRBJ1-1
TGCGCCAGCAGCCAAGGGACAGCTATGAACACTGAAGCTTTCTTT
CASSQGTAMNTEAFF
>-|TRBV6-2/TRBV6-3|13|-|TRBJ2-5
TGTGCCAGCAATCCCTCGACAGAAGAGACCCAGTACTTC
CASNPSTEETQYF
>once|TRBV5-1|13|-|TRBJ2-7
TGCGCCAGCAGCTTGGTTGGAGAATACGAGCAGTACTTC
CASSLVGEYEQYF
>few|TRBV19|15|-|TRBJ2-1
TGTGCCAGTAGTAGTGGGCGGGGAGTGTGGAATGAGCAGTTCTTC
CASSSGRGVWNEQFF
>-|TRBV20-1|12|-|TRBJ2-5
TGCAGTGCTACCGGGGACCAAGAGACCCAGTACTTC
CSATGDQETQYF
>-|TRBV20-1|14|TRBD1|TRBJ2-7
TGCAGTGCAATAACAGGGGATTCCACAGATACGCAGTACTTC
CSAITGDSTDTQYF
>-|TRBV3-1|17|TRBD2|TRBJ2-5
TGTGCCAGCAGCCAAGATCTTGAGGCAGCGGGAGTTGAGACCCAGTACTTC
CASSQDLEAAGVETQYF